Below are 32 T cell receptor beta chains sequenced from a single sample in a study of blood T cell repertoires in COVID-19. Sequencing was performed with immunoSEQ multiplex PCR; in TCRdb, only in-frame clones are kept and a portion is missing. The sample has fewer than 200,000 clones, roughly 89% seen once; the top ten hold approximately 4.1%. Material: peripheral blood. Receptor source: a woman in her fifties or sixties who had recovered from COVID-19.

The rearrangement uses TRBV6-1 and TRBJ1-2, with unresolved D. Per the germline V gene, CDR1 is MNHNS and CDR2 is SASEGT. The CDR3 is 13 residues long. With 1 base removed from V and 9 bases from J, the gap between germline ends came to 12 bases. The CDR3 spells CASSEGQGQRYTF. The CDR3 nucleotides are TGTGCCAGCAGTGAAGGACAAGGCCAGCGCTACACCTTC.

The V and J genes are TRBV7-6 and TRBJ2-5; TRBD2 agrees at 7 bases. Unmatched junction bases numbered 11, after V lost 5 bases and J lost 5 bases. The CDR3 has 15 amino acids. Germline V CDR1 and CDR2: SGHVS, FNYEAQ. In DNA form, the CDR3 reads TGTGCCAGCAGCCCCGTTTCCGGGGGAGGGGAGACCCAGTACTTC. It translates to CASSPVSGGGETQYF. The entire variable domain, with the rest obtained from reference TRBV7-6 and TRBJ2-5, is as follows: GAGVSQSPRYKVTKRGQDVALRCDPISGHVSLYWYRQALGQGPEFLTYFNYEAQQDKSGLPNDRFSAERPEGSISTLTIQRTEQRDSAMYRCASSPVSGGGETQYFGPGTRLLVL.

In DNA, the CDR3 is TGTGCCAGCAGTTCGAGACAGGGCTACGAGCAGTACTTC. Translated: CASSSRQGYEQYF. The gene calls are TRBV27 and TRBJ2-7, with 7 positions matching TRBD1. In germline, CDR1 is MNHEY, CDR2 SMNVEV (reference sequence). The CDR3 sequence is 13 residues long. Unmatched junction bases numbered 3, after V lost 4 bases and J lost 3 bases.

This clone was detected only once. The chain has TRBV6-5 and TRBJ2-7; perhaps TRBD2 as D (6 bases). The germline V gene has CDR1 MNHEY and CDR2 SVGAGI. The CDR3 has 15 amino acids. The germline V and J ends were trimmed by 5 bases and 1 base, with 15 bases remaining between them. The CDR3 loop is CASSNTLAVSYEQYF. In DNA form, the CDR3 reads TGTGCCAGCAGTAACACACTAGCAGTTTCCTACGAGCAGTACTTC.

The chain recombines TRBV18 with TRBJ1-2; 9 bases match TRBD1. The J segment lost 7 bases and the V segment lost 5 bases, leaving 8 bases of the junction unmatched. This CDR3 is built from 14 residues. Germline assignment: CDR1 KGHSH and CDR2 LQKENI. As DNA, the CDR3 is TGTGCCAGCTCATTGACAGGGGGTGATCGTGGCTACACCTTC. Translating gives CASSLTGGDRGYTF.

The V and J genes are TRBV5-1 and TRBJ1-2, with a tentative D call TRBD1 (6 bases). CDR3 length: 18 residues. Germline-derived CDR1 and CDR2 are SGHRS and YFSETQ. The germline V and J ends were trimmed by 2 bases and 4 bases, with 24 bases remaining between them. The CDR3 is CASSFSGTSSLGGYGYTF. Here the CDR3 DNA reads TGCGCCAGCAGCTTTTCGGGGACATCGTCCCTTGGGGGCTATGGCTACACCTTC.

The chain links TRBV2 to TRBJ1-6; 9 bases are shared with TRBD1. This CDR3 comprises 15 residues. Trimming removed 8 bases from V and 5 bases from J; junction bases left unmatched: 7. CDR1 SNHLY and CDR2 FYNNEI come from the germline V gene. CDR3: CASLRDRADNSPLHF. CDR3 sequence (DNA): TGTGCCAGCCTCCGGGACAGGGCTGATAATTCACCCCTCCACTTT.

This clone was found a few times. The chain couples TRBV3-1 (or the pseudogene TRBV3-2) to TRBJ2-3, with a possible D match to TRBD1 (6 bases). The CDR3 consists of 13 residues. The V gene lost 4 bases and the J gene lost 9 bases, with 14 bases spanning the gap. Germline CDR1 is LGHDT and CDR2 is YNNKEL (reference sequence). The CDR3 nucleotides read TGTGCCAGCAGCCCCCAGCCCCAGGGGACGCAGTATTTT. Amino acid sequence: CASSPQPQGTQYF.

On this clone: Other DNA variants within this sample encode the same CDR3. The gene calls are TRBV6-5 and TRBJ1-1; tentatively, D is TRBD1 (5 bases). The germline V and J ends were trimmed by 0 bases and 4 bases, with 9 bases remaining between them. This CDR3 has 14 amino acids. Germline V gene lookup returns CDR1 MNHEY and CDR2 SVGAGI. This CDR3 is CASSYSIGGTEAFF. The CDR3 nucleotides read TGTGCCAGCAGTTACTCGATCGGGGGCACTGAAGCTTTCTTT.

The chain uses TRBV19 and TRBJ1-2; 8 bases align to TRBD1. This CDR3 contains 13 residues. Trimming removed 4 bases from V and 8 bases from J; junction bases left unmatched: 6. Per germline, CDR1 LNHDA and CDR2 SQIVND (reference sequence). The DNA of the CDR3 is TGTGCCAGTAGTAACAGACAGGGGAGAGGCTACACCTTC. Encoded protein: CASSNRQGRGYTF.

The chain employs TRBV7-9 and TRBJ1-3; the match to TRBD1 covers 7 bases. The trim removed 7 bases at V and 6 bases at J, leaving 12 bases unmatched. The CDR3 contains 15 residues. From germline, CDR1 is SEHNR and CDR2 FQNEAQ (reference sequence). CDR3 amino acids: CASTQTGLGVNTIYF. CDR3 in DNA: TGTGCCAGCACCCAGACAGGGCTTGGGGTAAACACCATATATTTT.

The rearrangement links TRBV7-3 to TRBJ2-7, with a possible D match to TRBD1 (6 bases). The CDR3 has 15 amino acids. Trimming cost V 5 bases and J 1 base, with 15 bases left between them. CDR1 and CDR2 from the germline V gene are SGHTA and FQGTGA. The CDR3 sequence: CASSPGTSSSYEQYF. DNA for the CDR3: TGTGCCAGCAGCCCGGGGACATCTTCTTCCTACGAGCAGTACTTC.

This clone was seen just once. This chain connects TRBV6-5 to TRBJ1-3; 7 bases line up with TRBD1. CDR3 length: 15 amino acids. Germline V gives CDR1 MNHEY, CDR2 SVGAGI. V was clipped by 6 bases and J by 4 bases; unmatched bases: 9. In nucleotides, the CDR3 is TGTGCCAGCAGCCCGACAGGGCTGGCAGGAAACACCATATATTTT. It is translated as CASSPTGLAGNTIYF.

The sample holds many counts of this clone. The CDR3 DNA sequence: TGCAGCCTTCTAGCGGGGGGGCAGATTGAGCAGTTCTTC. Its protein is CSLLAGGQIEQFF. The chain is built from TRBV29-1 and TRBJ2-1, with TRBD2 matching 12 bases. Germline values: CDR1 SQVTM, CDR2 ANQGSEA. The CDR3 spans 13 residues. Trimming cost V 8 bases and J 9 bases; bases outside gene matches: 8.

The rearrangement joins TRBV6-2 or TRBV6-3 to TRBJ1-1; D gene uncertain. V was trimmed by 2 bases and J by 4 bases, leaving 17 bases between them. The CDR3 is made up of 16 amino acids. CDR1 is MNHEY, CDR2 SVGEGT, per germline. This CDR3 reads CASSYPKHFGSTEAFF. The CDR3 DNA sequence: TGTGCCAGCAGTTACCCAAAGCACTTCGGGAGCACTGAAGCTTTCTTT.

The chain uses TRBV7-9 and TRBJ2-5; D is possibly TRBD1 (6 bases). V lost 0 bases and J 5 bases, leaving 22 bases between the germline ends. The CDR3 length is 18 residues. The germline V gene has CDR1 SEHNR and CDR2 FQNEAQ (reference sequence). The CDR3 nucleotides are TGTGCCAGCAGCTTAGCCCTTACACTACAGGGATCGGGCGAGACCCAGTACTTC. Encoded protein: CASSLALTLQGSGETQYF.

This clone turned up a few times. The chain employs TRBV19 and TRBJ2-7, with D perhaps TRBD1 (5 bases). The CDR3 is 13 residues long. The ends were cut back, 7 bases at V and 3 bases at J, with 13 bases in the middle. Germline lookup yields CDR1 LNHDA and CDR2 SQIVND (reference sequence). CDR3 coding DNA: TGTGCCAGTACTCGGACAAACAGCTACGAGCAGTACTTC. Translating it yields CASTRTNSYEQYF.

V gene TRBV7-3 combines with J gene TRBJ2-3, with TRBD2 identical over 8 bases. The CDR3 contains 16 residues. Losses at the gene ends were 5 bases for V and 6 bases for J; bases not matched to a gene: 13. Germline assignment: CDR1 SGHTA and CDR2 FQGTGA. CDR3 sequence reads: CASSQGRLARGDTQYF. CDR3 DNA: TGTGCCAGCAGCCAGGGGAGACTAGCGAGGGGGGATACGCAGTATTTT.

The CDR3 here is CASSLAPLVYNEQFF. In DNA, the CDR3 is TGTGCCAGCAGTTTAGCCCCACTAGTCTACAATGAGCAGTTCTTC. The chain joins TRBV28 to TRBJ2-1; perhaps TRBD2 as D (5 bases). Germline-derived CDR1 and CDR2 are MDHEN and SYDVKM. Trimming pared 2 bases from V and 3 bases from J, leaving 11 bases between. The CDR3 covers 15 residues.

The V call is TRBV5-1, the J call TRBJ1-2; TRBD1 matches at 8 bases. The CDR3 is 13 residues long. CDR1 is SGHRS, CDR2 YFSETQ, per germline. V lost 4 bases, J lost 6 bases, and 5 bases stayed unmatched. In DNA form, the CDR3 reads TGCGCCAGCAGCATTGGACAGGGCGATGGCTACACCTTC. Protein: CASSIGQGDGYTF.

The J gene is TRBJ1-6, the V gene TRBV5-1; the D gene is possibly TRBD1 (6 bases). The CDR3 is made up of 14 amino acids. CDR1 and CDR2 from the germline V gene are SGHRS and YFSETQ. V shed 4 bases and J shed 6 bases, with 11 bases lying between them. The DNA for the CDR3 is TGCGCCAGCAGCGCTGGACAGCCTAATTCACCCCTCCACTTT. The encoded protein is CASSAGQPNSPLHF. Together with reference TRBV5-1 and TRBJ1-6, the CDR3 gives the full variable domain: KAGVTQTPRYLIKTRGQQVTLSCSPISGHRSVSWYQQTPGQGLQFLFEYFSETQRNKGNFPGRFSGRQFSNSRSEMNVSTLELGDSALYLCASSAGQPNSPLHFGNGTRLTVT.

The V gene is TRBV28, the J gene TRBJ2-2; D call uncertain. From germline, CDR1 is MDHEN and CDR2 SYDVKM. The CDR3 totals 14 residues. The V gene lost 11 bases and the J gene lost 0 bases, with 13 bases spanning the gap. The CDR3 region has the DNA TGTGCCGGTGGAGAGTTCGCGAACACCGGGGAGCTGTTTTTT. Translation: CAGGEFANTGELFF.

The chain employs TRBV19 and TRBJ1-2, with 11 bases that match TRBD1. In germline, CDR1 is LNHDA, CDR2 SQIVND (reference sequence). The CDR3 extends over 14 amino acids. Losses at the gene ends were 4 bases for V and 7 bases for J; bases not matched to a gene: 5. CDR3 nucleotide sequence: TGTGCCAGTAGTAAGGACAGGGGGCGAAGTGGCTACACCTTC. Translation gives CASSKDRGRSGYTF.

This sequence joins TRBV5-6 and TRBJ2-1, with 10 positions matching TRBD2. The CDR3 runs 17 residues. Germline V CDR1 and CDR2: SGHDT, YYEEEE. Trimming took 3 bases from V and 3 from J; bases not matched to a gene: 9. The CDR3 is CASSSTWTSGLYNEQFF. As DNA, the CDR3 is TGTGCCAGCAGCTCAACATGGACTAGCGGCCTCTACAATGAGCAGTTCTTC.

This rearrangement joins TRBV7-3 to TRBJ1-5; D is unresolved. CDR3 length equals 13 residues. The germline gives CDR1 SGHTA, CDR2 FQGTGA. V shed 2 bases and J shed 6 bases, with 8 bases lying between them. This CDR3 reads CASSLDLGQPQHF. The CDR3 DNA reads TGTGCCAGCAGCTTAGATCTAGGTCAGCCCCAGCATTTT.

As for this clone: Germline and junction disagree at one end, which may indicate a read error. This sequence joins TRBV12-3 or TRBV12-4 and TRBJ2-1, with D possibly being TRBD2 (5 bases). The length of the CDR3 is 12 residues. The CDR3: CAGSFSSGEQFF. In DNA, the CDR3 is TGTGCCGGCAGTTTTAGTTCGGGGGAGCAGTTCTTC.

V gene TRBV4-1 combines with J gene TRBJ1-1; D possibly corresponds to TRBD1 (5 bases). Germline loops: CDR1 MGHRA, CDR2 YSYEKL. CDR3 length: 15 residues. Trimming removed 4 bases at V and 5 bases at J, with 17 bases between. The DNA for the CDR3 is TGCGCCAGCAGCCCGGTGGGCGACGGGGGAACTGAAGCTTTCTTT. Amino acids: CASSPVGDGGTEAFF.

The rearrangement joins TRBV27 to TRBJ2-7; TRBD1 matches at 9 bases. Germline CDR1 MNHEY, CDR2 SMNVEV (reference sequence). The trim removed 5 bases at V and 0 bases at J, leaving 14 bases unmatched. This CDR3 comprises 18 residues. The CDR3 spells CASSRTTGGREYSYEQYF. The CDR3 DNA reads TGTGCCAGCAGTCGCACGACAGGGGGGCGGGAATACTCCTACGAGCAGTACTTC.

This rearrangement joins TRBV12-3 or TRBV12-4 to TRBJ2-1; a possible D gene is TRBD1 (5 bases). V was shortened by 4 bases and J by 10 bases, with 11 bases between the two germline ends. This CDR3 spans 12 amino acids. The CDR3 DNA follows: TGTGCCAGCAGTTCCCAGGGTAGGGAGCAGTTCTTC. Residues: CASSSQGREQFF.

This sequence joins TRBV7-3 and TRBJ2-5, with a tentative D call TRBD1 (6 bases). Trimming took off 6 bases at V and 2 bases at J, with 10 bases between the two ends. The CDR3 covers 13 residues. CDR1 and CDR2 (germline): SGHTA, FQGTGA. The CDR3 here is CASSRQVQETQYF. The CDR3 bases are TGTGCCAGCAGTCGACAGGTACAAGAGACCCAGTACTTC. The variable domain in full, with the rest retrieved from reference TRBV7-3 and TRBJ2-5, is GAGVSQTPSNKVTEKGKYVELRCDPISGHTALYWYRQSLGQGPEFLIYFQGTGAADDSGLPNDRFFAVRPEGSVSTLKIQRTERGDSAVYLCASSRQVQETQYFGPGTRLLVL.

The chain uses TRBV19 and TRBJ1-2, with D maybe TRBD1 (6 bases). This CDR3 region has 13 residues. Germline loops: CDR1 LNHDA, CDR2 SQIVND (reference sequence). Deletions cut 4 bases from V and 5 bases from J, with 11 bases between. CDR3 residues: CASSTTGRYGYTF. The CDR3 coding sequence is TGTGCCAGTAGTACTACAGGGAGATATGGCTACACCTTC.

This clone appeared a single time. The chain employs TRBV29-1 and TRBJ1-5, with D uncertain. Germline V gene sequence: CDR1 SQVTM, CDR2 ANQGSEA. V lost 4 bases, J lost 3 bases, and 10 bases lay in between. The CDR3 sequence is 13 residues long. The CDR3 here is CSVGGSHNQPQHF. The CDR3 DNA reads as TGCAGCGTTGGAGGATCTCACAATCAGCCCCAGCATTTT.